The 26 T cell receptor beta chains below all came from one sample that was sequenced in a study of cytomegalovirus exposure and HLA in healthy donors. 13 Jbeta primers and 60 Vbeta primers were used for the PCR. Clones were sequenced by immunoSEQ multiplex PCR, and TCRdb holds only the in-frame ones, with some missing. The sample has 74,000 or so clones; the top ten hold approximately 1.5%. Sequencing used PBMCs. The receptor set was obtained from a woman aged 60-75 years in good health and CMV-seronegative.

The rearrangement links TRBV6-1 to TRBJ1-5; D is uncertain. The CDR3 is 13 residues long. Trimming stripped 2 bases from V and 7 bases from J, with 9 bases between. Germline CDR1 reads MNHNS; CDR2 reads SASEGT. The CDR3 region has the DNA TGTGCCAGCAGTGAACAGGATAGACAGCCCCAGCATTTT. Protein sequence: CASSEQDRQPQHF.

The chain has TRBV5-4 and TRBJ2-3; no firm D call. Germline CDR1 SGHNT, CDR2 YYREEE (reference sequence). Trimming took 0 bases from V and 1 from J, leaving 6 bases between them. The CDR3 has 14 residues. The CDR3 DNA follows: TGTGCCAGCAGCTTGGACTACCGCACAGATACGCAGTATTTT. It codes for CASSLDYRTDTQYF.

This chain connects TRBV28 to TRBJ2-7; D is perhaps TRBD2 (5 bases). There are 15 residues in the CDR3. Germline CDR1 reads MDHEN; CDR2 reads SYDVKM. V lost 5 bases to trimming and J lost 0 bases, with 14 bases between them. The CDR3 loop reads CASSPRGSASYEQYF. The CDR3 DNA reads as TGTGCCAGCAGTCCTCGAGGGAGCGCCTCCTACGAGCAGTACTTC.

V gene TRBV18 combines with J gene TRBJ1-3, with D possibly TRBD1 on 5 matching bases. The CDR3 loop spans 18 amino acids. Germline V gives CDR1 KGHSH, CDR2 LQKENI. The V gene lost 0 bases and the J gene lost 0 bases, with 15 bases spanning the gap. The CDR3 sequence: CASSPPSIGASSGNTIYF. CDR3 nucleotides: TGTGCCAGCTCACCACCCTCAATAGGGGCCAGCTCTGGAAACACCATATATTTT.

The gene calls are TRBV5-1 and TRBJ2-1, with 8 bases identical to TRBD2. Germline-derived CDR1 and CDR2 are SGHRS and YFSETQ. The CDR3 covers 14 residues. J was trimmed by 7 bases and V by 4 bases; bases with no gene match: 7. CDR3 DNA sequence: TGCGCCAGCAGCCCGGGACTAGTGGGAAATGAGCAGTTCTTC. This sequence encodes CASSPGLVGNEQFF.

Here the CDR3 reads CASSTFSGGNQPQHF. CDR3 coding DNA: TGTGCCAGTAGTACATTCTCAGGGGGCAATCAGCCCCAGCATTTT. This rearrangement joins TRBV19 to TRBJ1-5; the D gene is possibly TRBD1 (6 bases). From germline, CDR1 is LNHDA and CDR2 SQIVND (reference sequence). Between the trimmed V and J ends, which lost 4 bases and 2 bases, there was a span of 12 bases. There are 15 residues in the CDR3.

V gene TRBV6-6 combines with J gene TRBJ2-2, with D tentatively TRBD1 (5 bases). The V and J ends lost 10 bases and 4 bases respectively, with 22 bases between them. Germline V gives CDR1 MNHNY, CDR2 SVGAGI (reference sequence). The CDR3 extends over 16 amino acids. For the CDR3, the DNA is TGTGCCACGCGCAAAATGGATAGGGGCTCCACCGGGGAGCTGTTTTTT. Translating it yields CATRKMDRGSTGELFF.

The chain has TRBV7-8 and TRBJ1-5; D perhaps matches TRBD1 (6 bases). The CDR3 consists of 14 residues. In germline, CDR1 is SGHVS, CDR2 FQNEAQ. Trimming removed 5 bases at V and 1 base at J, with 9 bases between. The CDR3 is CASSRQDSNQPQHF. For the CDR3, the DNA is TGTGCCAGCAGCCGACAGGACAGCAATCAGCCCCAGCATTTT. The entire variable domain, with the rest obtained from reference TRBV7-8 and TRBJ1-5, is as follows: GAGVSQSPRYKVAKRGQDVALRCDPISGHVSLFWYQQALGQGPEFLTYFQNEAQLDKSGLPSDRFFAERPEGSVSTLKIQRTQQEDSAVYLCASSRQDSNQPQHFGDGTRLSIL.

The chain combines TRBV11-2 with TRBJ2-1; TRBD2 agrees at 11 bases. The CDR3 consists of 19 residues. Germline trimming cut 2 bases from V and 8 bases from J; bases unmatched to any gene: 17. Germline V lookup: CDR1 SGHAT, CDR2 FQNNGV. Here the CDR3 DNA reads TGTGCCAGCAGCTTAATTAGCGGGAGGGCCTTTGCCCTTGATCATGAGCAGTTCTTC. It specifies CASSLISGRAFALDHEQFF.

V is TRBV9 and J is TRBJ1-1, with a tentative D call TRBD1 (6 bases). Germline loops: CDR1 SGDLS, CDR2 YYNGEE. CDR3 length equals 18 residues. Trimming shortened V by 3 bases and J by 2 bases, and 23 bases separated the two germline ends. As DNA, the CDR3 is TGTGCCAGCAGCGCTCTAGGATTGGGGGCGGGCTTTAACACTGAAGCTTTCTTT. It is translated as CASSALGLGAGFNTEAFF.

The gene calls are TRBV7-9 and TRBJ2-2; D unresolved. Trimming took off 0 bases at V and 1 base at J, with 9 bases between the two ends. This CDR3 is built from 16 residues. Per germline, CDR1 SEHNR and CDR2 FQNEAQ (reference sequence). This CDR3 is CASSLAVRQNTGELFF. The CDR3 DNA is TGTGCCAGCAGCTTAGCGGTCAGACAGAACACCGGGGAGCTGTTTTTT.

This chain links TRBV18 with TRBJ2-7; 8 bases agree with TRBD2. The junction had 4 bases not matched to a gene; V was cut back by 2 bases and J by 1 base. The CDR3 length is 15 residues. Per germline, CDR1 KGHSH and CDR2 LQKENI. CDR3 amino acids: CASSPAGGASYEQYF. The DNA for the CDR3 is TGTGCCAGCTCACCAGCGGGAGGTGCATCCTACGAGCAGTACTTC. The variable domain in full, completed from reference TRBV18 and TRBJ2-7, reads NAGVMQNPRHLVRRRGQEARLRCSPMKGHSHVYWYRQLPEEGLKFMVYLQKENIIDESGMPKERFSAEFPKEGPSILRIQQVVRGDSAAYFCASSPAGGASYEQYFGPGTRLTVT.

The gene calls are TRBV4-3 and TRBJ2-5, with a tentative D call TRBD2 (6 bases). CDR1 is LGHNA, CDR2 YSLEER, per germline. This CDR3 contains 18 residues. The V end was cut by 0 bases, the J end by 2 bases, with 19 bases between. CDR3 coding DNA: TGCGCCAGCAGCCAAGATTTGGTTGGGGGTGGAGGGCAAGAGACCCAGTACTTC. It specifies CASSQDLVGGGGQETQYF.

CDR3 nucleotide sequence: TGTGCCAGTAGTAAGGGACTAGCGGGGAACAATGAGCAGTTCTTC. Translation: CASSKGLAGNNEQFF. The gene calls are TRBV19 and TRBJ2-1; 13 bases map to TRBD2. The CDR3 contains 15 residues. V shed 4 bases and J 5 bases; nucleotides not matched to a gene: 2. Per germline, CDR1 LNHDA and CDR2 SQIVND (reference sequence).

CDR3 protein: CSVDTGTGGRETQYF. The DNA for the CDR3 is TGCAGCGTAGATACCGGGACAGGGGGCCGTGAGACCCAGTACTTC. The gene calls are TRBV29-1 and TRBJ2-5; 12 bases line up with TRBD1. Germline trimming cut 6 bases from V and 5 bases from J; bases unmatched to any gene: 10. The CDR3 runs 15 residues. CDR1 SQVTM and CDR2 ANQGSEA come from the germline V gene.

J is TRBJ1-2 and V is TRBV18; D is uncertain. V was shortened by 1 base and J by 0 bases, with 6 bases between the two germline ends. The CDR3 covers 14 residues. Germline CDR1 KGHSH, CDR2 LQKENI. The CDR3 DNA follows: TGTGCCAGCTCACCACAGGGAGCTAACTATGGCTACACCTTC. Amino acids: CASSPQGANYGYTF.

The chain links TRBV28 to TRBJ2-1; 9 nucleotides line up with TRBD1. Germline values: CDR1 MDHEN, CDR2 SYDVKM. CDR3 length equals 15 residues. V shed 8 bases and J 4 bases; nucleotides not matched to a gene: 9. CDR3 sequence (DNA): TGTGCCAGCGGCAGGGACAGGGCATCTTACAATGAGCAGTTCTTC. Translating it yields CASGRDRASYNEQFF.

This sequence joins TRBV27 and TRBJ2-7; 9 nucleotides match TRBD2. The CDR3 has 14 residues. J lost 4 bases, V lost 3 bases, and 4 bases had no gene match. The V gene's germline CDR1 is MNHEY and CDR2 SMNVEV (reference sequence). Written as DNA, the CDR3 is TGTGCCAGCAGTTTGGTTAGCGGGAGATACGAGCAGTACTTC. This codes for CASSLVSGRYEQYF.

The chain links TRBV18 to TRBJ2-5; the D gene is possibly TRBD2 (6 bases). The J call may be in error: the DNA end matches TRBJ2-7 better. The length of the CDR3 is 14 residues. CDR1 and CDR2 from the germline V gene are KGHSH and LQKENI. CDR3 coding DNA: TGTGCCAGCTCCACGAGTGGGGAGGCCTACGAGCAGTACTTC. Protein: CASSTSGEAYEQYF.

V is TRBV2 and J is TRBJ2-1; 7 bases fit TRBD2. Germline-derived CDR1 and CDR2 are SNHLY and FYNNEI. The CDR3 is 15 amino acids. The V gene end was trimmed by 5 bases and the J gene end by 2 bases; junction bases not matched to a gene: 6. CDR3 bases: TGTGCCAGCAGTCGGACTAGAACCCCCTACAATGAGCAGTTCTTC. Protein: CASSRTRTPYNEQFF.

The rearrangement joins TRBV28 to TRBJ1-2; D may be TRBD1 (5 bases). V lost 3 bases and J 5 bases, leaving 13 bases between the germline ends. The CDR3 totals 14 residues. Germline lookup yields CDR1 MDHEN and CDR2 SYDVKM. The CDR3 nucleotides read TGTGCCAGCAGTTTTGGGGGGATCCCTTATGGCTACACCTTC. As protein: CASSFGGIPYGYTF.

The V and J genes are TRBV7-2 and TRBJ2-1, with D perhaps matching TRBD2 (5 bases). The germline V gene has CDR1 SGHTA and CDR2 FQGNSA. There are 13 residues in the CDR3. Trimming removed 8 bases at V and 4 bases at J, with 12 bases between. This chain's CDR3 is CASGRRGYNEQFF. Here the CDR3 DNA reads TGTGCCAGCGGGAGACGTGGATACAATGAGCAGTTCTTC.

V is TRBV18 and J is TRBJ2-1; 7 positions match TRBD2. This CDR3 region has 13 residues. V trimming: 2 bases; J trimming: 13 bases; junction bases outside the gene matches: 8. The germline CDR1 and CDR2 sequences are KGHSH and LQKENI. The CDR3 reads CASSPYSVAGQFF. In DNA, the CDR3 is TGTGCCAGCTCACCATACTCGGTAGCGGGTCAGTTCTTC. Using reference TRBV18 and TRBJ2-1 for the parts outside the CDR3, the full variable domain is NAGVMQNPRHLVRRRGQEARLRCSPMKGHSHVYWYRQLPEEGLKFMVYLQKENIIDESGMPKERFSAEFPKEGPSILRIQQVVRGDSAAYFCASSPYSVAGQFFGPGTRLTVL.

This chain uses TRBV2 with TRBJ2-5, with TRBD1 identical over 7 bases. Per germline, CDR1 SNHLY and CDR2 FYNNEI. This CDR3 region has 14 residues. The V gene end was trimmed by 4 bases and the J gene end by 0 bases; junction bases not matched to a gene: 2. The CDR3: CASSGQGYQETQYF. CDR3 in DNA: TGTGCCAGCAGTGGACAGGGCTACCAAGAGACCCAGTACTTC.

The chain couples TRBV4-1 to TRBJ2-3, with D tentatively TRBD2 (5 bases). Per the germline V gene, CDR1 is MGHRA and CDR2 is YSYEKL. Between the trimmed V and J ends, which lost 4 bases and 3 bases, there was a span of 17 bases. This CDR3 contains 16 residues. In DNA form, the CDR3 reads TGCGCCAGCAGCCCCTCGAGCGGAGTCGGGACAGATACGCAGTATTTT. Translated, it gives CASSPSSGVGTDTQYF.

V gene TRBV7-9 combines with J gene TRBJ2-1, with TRBD1 matching 9 bases. The V segment lost 6 bases and the J segment 5 bases; nucleotides outside the gene matches: 8. Per the germline V gene, CDR1 is SEHNR and CDR2 is FQNEAQ (reference sequence). The CDR3 spans 15 residues. CDR3 nucleotide sequence: TGTGCCAGCAGTCCACCGACAGGGGGTCACAATGAGCAGTTCTTC. It is translated as CASSPPTGGHNEQFF. The entire variable domain, with the rest obtained from reference TRBV7-9 and TRBJ2-1, is as follows: DTGVSQNPRHKITKRGQNVTFRCDPISEHNRLYWYRQTLGQGPEFLTYFQNEAQLEKSRLLSDRFSAERPKGSFSTLEIQRTEQGDSAMYLCASSPPTGGHNEQFFGPGTRLTVL.